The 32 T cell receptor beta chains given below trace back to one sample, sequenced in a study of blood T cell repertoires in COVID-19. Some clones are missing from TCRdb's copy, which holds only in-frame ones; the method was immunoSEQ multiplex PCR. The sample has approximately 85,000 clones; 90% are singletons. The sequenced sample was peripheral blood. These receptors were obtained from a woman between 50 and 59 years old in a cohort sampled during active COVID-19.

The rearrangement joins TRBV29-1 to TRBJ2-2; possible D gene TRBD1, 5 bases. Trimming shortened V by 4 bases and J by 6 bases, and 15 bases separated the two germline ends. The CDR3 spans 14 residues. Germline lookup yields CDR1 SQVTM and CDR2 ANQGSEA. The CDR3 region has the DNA TGCAGCGTTGCCAGGGTAGAAGACTCCGGGGAGCTGTTTTTT. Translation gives CSVARVEDSGELFF.

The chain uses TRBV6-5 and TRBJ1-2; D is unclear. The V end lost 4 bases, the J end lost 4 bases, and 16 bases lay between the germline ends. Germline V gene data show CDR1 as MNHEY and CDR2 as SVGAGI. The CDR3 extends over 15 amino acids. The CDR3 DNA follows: TGTGCCAGCAGTTCCCGGCAATCTTCGGGCTATGGCTACACCTTC. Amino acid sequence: CASSSRQSSGYGYTF.

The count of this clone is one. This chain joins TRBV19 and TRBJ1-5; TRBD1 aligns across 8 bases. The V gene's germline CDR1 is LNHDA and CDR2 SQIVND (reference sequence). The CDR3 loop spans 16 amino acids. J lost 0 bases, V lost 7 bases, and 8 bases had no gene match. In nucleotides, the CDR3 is TGTGCCAGTAACGCCGGACAGGGTTATAGCAATCAGCCCCAGCATTTT. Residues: CASNAGQGYSNQPQHF.

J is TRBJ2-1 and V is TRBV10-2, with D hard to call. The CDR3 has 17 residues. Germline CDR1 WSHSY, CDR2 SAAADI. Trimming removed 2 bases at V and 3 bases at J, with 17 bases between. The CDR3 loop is CASSEKGLSLVYNEQFF. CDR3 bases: TGCGCCAGCAGTGAGAAAGGCCTGTCCCTAGTCTACAATGAGCAGTTCTTC.

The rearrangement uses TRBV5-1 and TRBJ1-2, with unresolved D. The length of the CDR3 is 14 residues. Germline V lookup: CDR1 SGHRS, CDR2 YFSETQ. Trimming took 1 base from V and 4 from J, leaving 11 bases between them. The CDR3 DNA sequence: TGCGCCAGCAGCTTGAGTGTACAGACCTATGGCTACACCTTC. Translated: CASSLSVQTYGYTF.

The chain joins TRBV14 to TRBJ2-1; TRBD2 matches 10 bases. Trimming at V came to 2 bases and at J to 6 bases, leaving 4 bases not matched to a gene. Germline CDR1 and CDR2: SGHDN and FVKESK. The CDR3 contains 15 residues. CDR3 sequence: CASSQLAGVGNEQFF. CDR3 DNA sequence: TGTGCCAGCAGCCAACTAGCGGGAGTTGGCAATGAGCAGTTCTTC. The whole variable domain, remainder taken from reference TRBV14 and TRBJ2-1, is EAGVTQFPSHSVIEKGQTVTLRCDPISGHDNLYWYRRVMGKEIKFLLHFVKESKQDESGMPNNRFLAERTGGTYSTLKVQPAELEDSGVYFCASSQLAGVGNEQFFGPGTRLTVL.

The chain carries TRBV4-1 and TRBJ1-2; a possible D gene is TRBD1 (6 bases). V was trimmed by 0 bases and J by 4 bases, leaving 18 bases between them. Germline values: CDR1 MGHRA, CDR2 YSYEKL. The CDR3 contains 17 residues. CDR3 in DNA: TGCGCCAGCAGCCAAGAAAGGGTACAGGGTGTTCCCTATGGCTACACCTTC. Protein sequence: CASSQERVQGVPYGYTF.

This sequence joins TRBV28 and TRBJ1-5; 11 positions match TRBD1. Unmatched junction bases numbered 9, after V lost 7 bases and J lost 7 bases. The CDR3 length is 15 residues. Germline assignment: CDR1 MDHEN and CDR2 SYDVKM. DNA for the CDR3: TGTGCCAGCACTTTTGGGACAGGGGGTATCCAGCCCCAGCATTTT. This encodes CASTFGTGGIQPQHF.

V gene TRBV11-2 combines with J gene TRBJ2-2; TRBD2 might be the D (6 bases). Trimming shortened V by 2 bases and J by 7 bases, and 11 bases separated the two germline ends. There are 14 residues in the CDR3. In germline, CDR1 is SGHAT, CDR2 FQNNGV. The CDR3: CASSLWMGGGELFF. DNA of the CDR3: TGTGCCAGCAGCTTATGGATGGGGGGCGGGGAGCTGTTTTTT.

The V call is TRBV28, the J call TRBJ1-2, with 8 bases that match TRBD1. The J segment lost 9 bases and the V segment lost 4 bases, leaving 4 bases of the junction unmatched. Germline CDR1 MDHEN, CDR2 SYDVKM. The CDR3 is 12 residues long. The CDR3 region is CASSWDRRSYTF. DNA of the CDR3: TGTGCCAGCAGTTGGGACAGGAGGAGCTACACCTTC.

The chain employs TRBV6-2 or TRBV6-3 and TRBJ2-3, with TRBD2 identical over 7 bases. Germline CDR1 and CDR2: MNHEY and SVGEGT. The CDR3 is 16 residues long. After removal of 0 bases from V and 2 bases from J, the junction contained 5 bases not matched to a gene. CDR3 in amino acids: CASSYSAGRITDTQYF. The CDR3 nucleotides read TGTGCCAGCAGTTACTCAGCGGGGAGAATCACAGATACGCAGTATTTT.

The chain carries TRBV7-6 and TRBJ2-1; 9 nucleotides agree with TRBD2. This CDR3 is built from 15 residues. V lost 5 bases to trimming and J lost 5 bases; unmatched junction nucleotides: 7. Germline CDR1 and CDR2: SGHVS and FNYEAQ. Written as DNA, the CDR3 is TGTGCCAGCAGCCTGAGCGGGAGGAGCGACAATGAGCAGTTCTTC. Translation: CASSLSGRSDNEQFF.

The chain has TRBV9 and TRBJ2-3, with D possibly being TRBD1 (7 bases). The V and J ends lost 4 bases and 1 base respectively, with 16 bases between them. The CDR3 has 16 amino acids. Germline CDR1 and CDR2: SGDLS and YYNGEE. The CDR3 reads CASSPQGGPGTDTQYF. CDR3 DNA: TGTGCCAGCAGCCCCCAGGGGGGTCCGGGCACAGATACGCAGTATTTT. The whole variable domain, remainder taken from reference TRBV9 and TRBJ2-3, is DSGVTQTPKHLITATGQRVTLRCSPRSGDLSVYWYQQSLDQGLQFLIQYYNGEERAKGNILERFSAQQFPDLHSELNLSSLELGDSALYFCASSPQGGPGTDTQYFGPGTRLTVL.

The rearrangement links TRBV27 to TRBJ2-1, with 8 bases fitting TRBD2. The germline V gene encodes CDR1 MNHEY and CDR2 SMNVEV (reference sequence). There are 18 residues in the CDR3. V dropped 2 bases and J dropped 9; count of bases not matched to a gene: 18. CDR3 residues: CASSLPTRGRRGFVEQFF. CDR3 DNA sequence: TGTGCCAGCAGTTTACCCACTCGCGGGAGGAGGGGGTTTGTTGAGCAGTTCTTC.

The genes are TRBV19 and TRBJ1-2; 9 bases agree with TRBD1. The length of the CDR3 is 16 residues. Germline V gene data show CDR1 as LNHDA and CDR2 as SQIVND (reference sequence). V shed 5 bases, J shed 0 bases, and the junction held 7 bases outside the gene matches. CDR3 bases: TGTGCCAGTAGTGACCCCCGGGACAGGGCTAACTATGGCTACACCTTC. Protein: CASSDPRDRANYGYTF.

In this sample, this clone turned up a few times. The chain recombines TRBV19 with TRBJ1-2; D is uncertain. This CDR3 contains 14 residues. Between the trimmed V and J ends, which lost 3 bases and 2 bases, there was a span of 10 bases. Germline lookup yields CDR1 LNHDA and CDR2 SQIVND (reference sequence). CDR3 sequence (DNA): TGTGCCAGTAGTATCTCTTCAGTCAACTATGGCTACACCTTC. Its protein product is CASSISSVNYGYTF.

The DNA for the CDR3 is TGTGCCAGCTCACCGCCGCACAGGGGTAAGGATGAGCAGTTCTTC. As protein: CASSPPHRGKDEQFF. This sequence joins TRBV18 and TRBJ2-1; TRBD1 matches 7 bases. This CDR3 has 15 residues. Germline V CDR1 and CDR2: KGHSH, LQKENI. J was trimmed by 8 bases and V by 3 bases; bases with no gene match: 10.

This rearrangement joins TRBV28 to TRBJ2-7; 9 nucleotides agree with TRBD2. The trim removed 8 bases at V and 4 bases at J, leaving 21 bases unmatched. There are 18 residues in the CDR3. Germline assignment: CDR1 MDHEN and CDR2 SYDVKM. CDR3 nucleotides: TGTGCCAGCGGGGCGGGAGGGCCAGGAGGGGGCAACGATTACGAGCAGTACTTC. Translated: CASGAGGPGGGNDYEQYF. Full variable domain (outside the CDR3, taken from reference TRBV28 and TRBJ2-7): DVKVTQSSRYLVKRTGEKVFLECVQDMDHENMFWYRQDPGLGLRLIYFSYDVKMKEKGDIPEGYSVSREKKERFSLILESASTNQTSMYLCASGAGGPGGGNDYEQYFGPGTRLTVT.

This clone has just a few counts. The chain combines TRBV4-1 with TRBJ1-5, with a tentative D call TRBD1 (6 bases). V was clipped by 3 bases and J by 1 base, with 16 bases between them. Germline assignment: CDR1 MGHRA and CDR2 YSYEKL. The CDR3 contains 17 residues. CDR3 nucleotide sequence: TGCGCCAGCAGCCATCAACAGGGCTTTGGGAGCAATCAGCCCCAGCATTTT. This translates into CASSHQQGFGSNQPQHF.

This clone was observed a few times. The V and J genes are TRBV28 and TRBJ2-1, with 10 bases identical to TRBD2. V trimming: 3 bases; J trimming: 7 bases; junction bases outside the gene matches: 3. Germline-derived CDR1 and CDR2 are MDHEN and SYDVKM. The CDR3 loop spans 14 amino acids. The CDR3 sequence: CASSFASGRNEQFF. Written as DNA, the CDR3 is TGTGCCAGCAGTTTTGCTAGCGGGAGAAATGAGCAGTTCTTC.

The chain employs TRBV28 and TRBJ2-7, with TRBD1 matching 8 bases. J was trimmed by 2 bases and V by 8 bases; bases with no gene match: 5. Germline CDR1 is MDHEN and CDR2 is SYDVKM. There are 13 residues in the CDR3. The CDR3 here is CASSTGETYEQYF. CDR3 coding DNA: TGTGCCAGCTCGACAGGGGAAACCTACGAGCAGTACTTC.

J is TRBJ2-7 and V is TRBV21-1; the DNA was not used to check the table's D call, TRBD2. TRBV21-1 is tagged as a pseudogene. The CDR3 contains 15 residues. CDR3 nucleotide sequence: TGTGCCAGCAGCCTTCCCAGCGGGTTGCGCTACGAGCAGTACTTC. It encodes CASSLPSGLRYEQYF.

The CDR3 DNA sequence: TGTGCCAGCGCTGGAAGGCTGGGGGGGGACAATGAGCAGTTCTTC. Translated, it gives CASAGRLGGDNEQFF. The chain carries TRBV28 and TRBJ2-1; 7 nucleotides line up with TRBD2. Germline trimming cut 8 bases from V and 5 bases from J; bases unmatched to any gene: 12. Germline V gene data show CDR1 as MDHEN and CDR2 as SYDVKM. The CDR3 is made up of 15 amino acids.

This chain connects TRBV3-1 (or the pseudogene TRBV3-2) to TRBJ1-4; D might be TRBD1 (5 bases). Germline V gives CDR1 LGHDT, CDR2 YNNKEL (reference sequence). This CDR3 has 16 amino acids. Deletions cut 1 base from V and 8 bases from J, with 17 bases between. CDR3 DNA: TGTGCCAGCAGCCAAGCAGGGTGGGGGGGAAGCGAAAAACTGTTTTTT. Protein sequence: CASSQAGWGGSEKLFF.

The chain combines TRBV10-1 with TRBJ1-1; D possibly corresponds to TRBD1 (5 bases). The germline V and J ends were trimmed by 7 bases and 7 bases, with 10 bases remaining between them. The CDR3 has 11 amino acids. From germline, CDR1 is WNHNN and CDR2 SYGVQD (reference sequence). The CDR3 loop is CASKGDGEAFF. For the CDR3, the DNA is TGCGCCAGCAAAGGGGATGGTGAAGCTTTCTTT.

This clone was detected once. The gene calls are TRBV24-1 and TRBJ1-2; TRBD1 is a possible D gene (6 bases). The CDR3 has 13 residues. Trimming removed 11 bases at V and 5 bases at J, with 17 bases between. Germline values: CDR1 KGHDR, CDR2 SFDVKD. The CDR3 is CAIEDRRGYGYTF. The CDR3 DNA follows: TGTGCCATCGAAGACAGGAGAGGGTATGGCTACACCTTC.

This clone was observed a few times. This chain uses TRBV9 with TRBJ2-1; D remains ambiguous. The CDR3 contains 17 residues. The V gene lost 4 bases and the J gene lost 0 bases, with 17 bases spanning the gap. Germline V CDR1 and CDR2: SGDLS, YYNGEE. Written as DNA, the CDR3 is TGTGCCAGCAGCCCCTTTGAAGGTGTAGCCTCCTACAATGAGCAGTTCTTC. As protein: CASSPFEGVASYNEQFF.

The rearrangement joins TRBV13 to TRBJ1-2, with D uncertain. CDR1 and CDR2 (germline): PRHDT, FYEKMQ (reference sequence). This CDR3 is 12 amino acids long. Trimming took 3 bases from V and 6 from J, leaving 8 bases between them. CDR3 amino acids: CASSFGSHGYTF. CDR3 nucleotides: TGTGCCAGCAGCTTTGGGAGTCATGGCTACACCTTC.

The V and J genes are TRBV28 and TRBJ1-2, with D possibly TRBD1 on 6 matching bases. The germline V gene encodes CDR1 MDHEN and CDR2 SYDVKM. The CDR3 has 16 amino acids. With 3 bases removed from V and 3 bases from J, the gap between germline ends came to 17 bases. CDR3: CASSFPGGGNDYGYTF. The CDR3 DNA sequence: TGTGCCAGCAGTTTCCCCGGCGGGGGCAATGACTATGGCTACACCTTC.

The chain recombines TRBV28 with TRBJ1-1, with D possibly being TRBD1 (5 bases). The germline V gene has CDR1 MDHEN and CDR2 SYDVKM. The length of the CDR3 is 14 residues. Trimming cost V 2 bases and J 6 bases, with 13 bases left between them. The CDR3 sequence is CASSLNGRASEAFF. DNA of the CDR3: TGTGCCAGCAGTTTAAACGGCAGGGCCTCTGAAGCTTTCTTT.

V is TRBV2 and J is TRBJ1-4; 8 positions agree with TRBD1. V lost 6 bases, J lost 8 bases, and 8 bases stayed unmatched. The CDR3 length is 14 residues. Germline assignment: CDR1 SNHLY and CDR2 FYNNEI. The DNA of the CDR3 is TGTGCCAGCAGCCGACGACAGGGGAACGAAAAACTGTTTTTT. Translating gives CASSRRQGNEKLFF.

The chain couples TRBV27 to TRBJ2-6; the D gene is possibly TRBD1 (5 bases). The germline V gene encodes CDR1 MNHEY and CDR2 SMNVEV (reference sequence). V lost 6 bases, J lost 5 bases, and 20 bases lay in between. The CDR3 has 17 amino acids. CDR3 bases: TGTGCCAGCAGACCCTTTACCCGACAGACGAGGGCCAACGTCCTGACTTTC. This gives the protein CASRPFTRQTRANVLTF.